Detailed here is one TCR beta chain. Assay: immunoSEQ multiplex PCR; the TCRdb copy retains only in-frame clones and omits some. The sample contains approximately 15,000 clones, roughly 93% of which appear only once. These data originate in a study of preoperative IRX-2 immunotherapy in early breast cancer. Treatment specified: preoperative locoregional IRX-2 cytokine immunotherapy. The CDR3 consists of 13 residues. Trimming pared 4 bases from V and 5 bases from J, leaving 11 bases between. Germline CDR1 is PRHDT and CDR2 is FYEKMQ (reference sequence). The chain joins TRBV13 to TRBJ1-1; no reliable D call. The TCR sequence derives from a human donor with breast cancer. This material was obtained from a patient treated with IRX-2 immunotherapy. DNA for the CDR3: TGTGCCAGCAGCTCATCGACCGGGACTGAAGCTTTCTTT. As protein: CASSSSTGTEAFF.